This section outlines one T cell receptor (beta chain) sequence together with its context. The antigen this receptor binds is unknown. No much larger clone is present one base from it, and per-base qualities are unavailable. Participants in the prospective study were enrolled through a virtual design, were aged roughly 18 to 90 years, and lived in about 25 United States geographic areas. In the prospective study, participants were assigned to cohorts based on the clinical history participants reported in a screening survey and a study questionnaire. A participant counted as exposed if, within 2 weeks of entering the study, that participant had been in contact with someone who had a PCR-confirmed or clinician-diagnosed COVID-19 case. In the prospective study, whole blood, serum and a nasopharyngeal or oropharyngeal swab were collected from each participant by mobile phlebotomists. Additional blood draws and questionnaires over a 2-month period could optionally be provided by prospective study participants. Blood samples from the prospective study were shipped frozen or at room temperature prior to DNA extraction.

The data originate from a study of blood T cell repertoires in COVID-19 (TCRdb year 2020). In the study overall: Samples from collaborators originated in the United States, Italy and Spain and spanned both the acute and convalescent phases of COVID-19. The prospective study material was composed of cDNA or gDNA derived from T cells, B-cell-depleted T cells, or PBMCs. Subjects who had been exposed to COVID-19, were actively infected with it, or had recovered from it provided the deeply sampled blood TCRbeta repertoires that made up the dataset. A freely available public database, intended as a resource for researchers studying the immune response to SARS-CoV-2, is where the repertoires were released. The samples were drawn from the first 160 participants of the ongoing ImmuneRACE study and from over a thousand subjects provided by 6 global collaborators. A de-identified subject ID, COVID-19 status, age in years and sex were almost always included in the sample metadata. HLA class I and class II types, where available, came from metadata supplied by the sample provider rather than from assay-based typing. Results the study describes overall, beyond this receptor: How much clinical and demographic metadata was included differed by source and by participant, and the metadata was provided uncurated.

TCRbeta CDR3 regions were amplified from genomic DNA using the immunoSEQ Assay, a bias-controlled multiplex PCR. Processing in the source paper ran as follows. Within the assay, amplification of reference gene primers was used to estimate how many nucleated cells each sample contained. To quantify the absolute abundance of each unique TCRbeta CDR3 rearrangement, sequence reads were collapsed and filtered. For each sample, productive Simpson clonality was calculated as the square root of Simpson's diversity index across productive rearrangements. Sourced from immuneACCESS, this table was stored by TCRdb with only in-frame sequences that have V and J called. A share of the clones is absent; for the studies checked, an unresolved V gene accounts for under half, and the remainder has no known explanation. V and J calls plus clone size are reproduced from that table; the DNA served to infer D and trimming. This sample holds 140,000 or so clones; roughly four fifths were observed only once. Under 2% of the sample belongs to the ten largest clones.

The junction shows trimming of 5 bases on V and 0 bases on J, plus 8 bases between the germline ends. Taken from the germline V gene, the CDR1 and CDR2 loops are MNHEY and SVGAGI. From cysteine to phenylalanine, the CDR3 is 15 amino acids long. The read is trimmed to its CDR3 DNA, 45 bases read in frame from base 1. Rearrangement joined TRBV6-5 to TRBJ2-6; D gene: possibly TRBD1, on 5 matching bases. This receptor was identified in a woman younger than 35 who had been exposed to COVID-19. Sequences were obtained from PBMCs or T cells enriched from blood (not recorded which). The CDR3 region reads CASSRQISGANVLTF. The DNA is TGTGCCAGCAGTAGACAGATCTCTGGGGCCAACGTCCTGACTTTC.